This entry is about one T cell receptor (beta chain). The RNA, roughly 0.5 to 1 ug, was put through reverse transcription using random hexamers. TCRdb ran MiXCR on the immunoSEQ multiplex PCR reads and lists one entry per CDR3 protein. The sample lists approximately 110,000 distinct CDR3 sequences; approximately 93% were seen once. The data stem from a study of CD8 T cells in Susac syndrome. The germline CDR1 and CDR2 sequences are MNHEY and SMNVEV (reference sequence). Between the trimmed V and J ends, which lost 2 bases and 2 bases, there was a span of 18 bases. This CDR3 has 17 amino acids. This clonotype originated in a human donor with multiple sclerosis. This rearrangement joins TRBV27 to TRBJ2-5; D is perhaps TRBD1 or TRBD2 (6 bases each). The sequenced sample was CD8+ T cells from PBMCs. CDR3 region: CASSLIISGGPQETQYF. CDR3 sequence (DNA): TGTGCCAGCAGTTTAATTATAAGTGGGGGGCCACAAGAGACCCAGTACTTC.